A selection of T cell receptor beta chains follows, all from one sample in a study of T cell changes during pregnancy in multiple sclerosis. TCRdb keeps only in-frame clones here, not all; method: immunoSEQ multiplex PCR. The sample shows some 46,000 clones, almost 95% of them seen only once. The material sequenced was peripheral blood. The receptor set was obtained from a female donor with multiple sclerosis, enrolled in a pregnancy study. Each CDR3 is given with its conserved first and last residue. The D gene is left open where the match is weak. Clone size is given for some rows only: seen once, a few or many times, or a class if the clone is expanded.

d_call	v_call	clone_size	j_call	cdr3_nt	cdr3_aa
.	TRBV14	.	TRBJ1-1	TGTGCCAGCAGAGGAGCGGTGTGGAACACTGAAGCTTTCTTT	CASRGAVWNTEAFF
TRBD2	TRBV19	.	TRBJ2-3	TGTGCCAGTAGTGCTCAAACTAGCGGGAGGGGAGTGGGCACAGATACGCAGTATTTT	CASSAQTSGRGVGTDTQYF
.	TRBV5-4	.	TRBJ2-3	TGTGCCAGCAGCTTAGGTATTACAGATACGCAGTATTTT	CASSLGITDTQYF
.	TRBV5-5	.	TRBJ2-7	TGTGCCAGCAGCTTGTATTTGGATCTGAACTACGAGCAGTACTTC	CASSLYLDLNYEQYF
.	TRBV25-1	.	TRBJ1-1	TGTGCCAGCACTAGAGGCCCGAACACTGAAGCTTTCTTT	CASTRGPNTEAFF
.	TRBV19	.	TRBJ2-2	TGTGCCAGTAGTATAGGGGGTATGAGCGGGGAGCTGTTTTTT	CASSIGGMSGELFF
.	TRBV19	few	TRBJ1-4	TGTGCCAGTAGTATCCCGGGGCCTGCCCAGAATAATGAAAAACTGTTTTTT	CASSIPGPAQNNEKLFF
.	TRBV11-2	.	TRBJ2-5	TGTGCCAGCAGGGATCAAGAGACCCAGTACTTC	CASRDQETQYF
TRBD2	TRBV5-1	.	TRBJ2-1	TGCGCCAGCAGCTCGACTAGCGGGATGGTAAATGAGCAGTTCTTC	CASSSTSGMVNEQFF
.	TRBV25-1	.	TRBJ1-2	TGTGCCAGCAGTGGGGAAGGGGTCTGGGGCTACACCTTC	CASSGEGVWGYTF
.	TRBV4-1	.	TRBJ1-1	TGCGCCAGCAGCCAAGATCGGGGGAACAGGGCTGAGAACACTGAAGCTTTCTTT	CASSQDRGNRAENTEAFF
.	TRBV5-5	.	TRBJ1-1	TGTGCCAGCAGCTTGGTACAGTTGAACACTGAAGCTTTCTTT	CASSLVQLNTEAFF
TRBD1	TRBV19	.	TRBJ2-7	TGTGCCAGTAGTACCGGACAGGGGGATGCCTACGAGCAGTACTTC	CASSTGQGDAYEQYF
.	TRBV11-2	.	TRBJ2-5	TGTGCCAGCAGCTTAGACCCCGGGGCAGGCCTCGGGGAGACCCAGTACTTC	CASSLDPGAGLGETQYF
TRBD1	TRBV4-1	.	TRBJ1-2	TGCGCCAGCAGCCAGGGGACAGGGTTCGGCTATGGCTACACCTTC	CASSQGTGFGYGYTF
.	TRBV11-2	once	TRBJ1-1	TGTGCCAGCAGCGCGGGACTCTCGAACACTGAAGCTTTCTTT	CASSAGLSNTEAFF
.	TRBV27	.	TRBJ2-7	TGTGCCAGCAGACCAAGGCAGGACACGACTTACGAGCAGTACTTC	CASRPRQDTTYEQYF
TRBD1	TRBV30	.	TRBJ2-7	TGTGCCTGGAGTGCCCAGGGACAGGAGGGATGGTACTTC	CAWSAQGQEGWYF
.	TRBV6-6	.	TRBJ1-5	TGTGCCAGCAGACGAACAGACTCCAATCAGCCCCAGCATTTT	CASRRTDSNQPQHF
.	TRBV28	.	TRBJ2-3	TGTGCCAGCGGACAACGCGTCCGCACAGATACGCAGTATTTT	CASGQRVRTDTQYF
.	TRBV11-2	.	TRBJ2-5	TGTGCCAGCAGCTTAGATCTGTTAGGGCAGACCCAGTACTTC	CASSLDLLGQTQYF
.	TRBV28	once	TRBJ1-2	TGTGCCACCTCAGCGCGGGGGGATAACTATGGCTACACCTTC	CATSARGDNYGYTF
.	TRBV25-1	.	TRBJ2-3	TGTGCCAGCAGACTAGATGGCACAGATACGCAGTATTTT	CASRLDGTDTQYF
.	TRBV5-1	.	TRBJ2-5	TGCGCCAGCATGATCAGGGGTTTTTACGGAGAGACCCAGTACTTC	CASMIRGFYGETQYF
TRBD1	TRBV2	.	TRBJ1-1	TGTGCCAGCAGGGACGGGACAGGGAGGACTGAAGCTTTCTTT	CASRDGTGRTEAFF
.	TRBV5-4	.	TRBJ2-4	TGTGCCAGCAGCTTGGCCTTTCCCGGCCTAAACATTCAGTACTTC	CASSLAFPGLNIQYF
TRBD1	TRBV5-5	.	TRBJ2-7	TGTGCCAGCAGCTTGGCCGGGACAGGGAAGGCCTACGAGCAGTACTTC	CASSLAGTGKAYEQYF
.	TRBV6-1	.	TRBJ1-2	TGTGCCAGCAGGCCAGACTATGGCTACACCTTC	CASRPDYGYTF
TRBD1	TRBV30	.	TRBJ2-7	TGTGCCTGGGACAGGGCCTCTCAATACGAGCAGTACTTC	CAWDRASQYEQYF
.	TRBV29-1	.	TRBJ2-6	TGCAGCGTCTCCCCGGAAGGGGAAGGGGCCAACGTCCTGACTTTC	CSVSPEGEGANVLTF
TRBD1	TRBV10-1	.	TRBJ2-2	TGCGCCAGCAGCCGGGACAGTCTATCGAACACCGGGGAGCTGTTTTTT	CASSRDSLSNTGELFF
.	TRBV28	.	TRBJ2-1	TGTGCCAGCACAAGCGGGTACGAGCAGTTCTTC	CASTSGYEQFF
.	TRBV2	.	TRBJ1-3	TGTGCCAGCAGTGAAGCACATCAGTCTGGAAACACCATATATTTT	CASSEAHQSGNTIYF
.	TRBV5-1	once	TRBJ2-2	TGCGCCAGCAGCACCTCTAGCGCAAACACCGGGGAGCTGTTTTTT	CASSTSSANTGELFF
.	TRBV7-3	.	TRBJ1-1	TGTGCCAGCAGCTTAACAGGGGGGCGGACCTCTGAAGCTTTCTTT	CASSLTGGRTSEAFF
TRBD1	TRBV6-1	once	TRBJ2-7	TGTGCCAGCCCAGACAGGGCGTGGCCCTACGAGCAGTACTTC	CASPDRAWPYEQYF
.	TRBV21-1	.	TRBJ2-6	TGTGCCAGCCTCGCTGTGAACCGGGACAGGGACTCTGGGGCCAACGTCCTGACTTTC	CASLAVNRDRDSGANVLTF
TRBD2	TRBV14	.	TRBJ2-3	TGTGCCAGCAGCCAACGACTAGCGGGAGGCACAGATACGCAGTATTTT	CASSQRLAGGTDTQYF
.	TRBV5-4	.	TRBJ1-3	TGTGCCAGCAGCTCGCAGGGATCTGGAAACACCATATATTTT	CASSSQGSGNTIYF
TRBD1	TRBV6-5	.	TRBJ1-4	TGTGCCAGCAGACCCAGGACAGGGGGCAATGAAAAACTGTTTTTT	CASRPRTGGNEKLFF
.	TRBV5-1	.	TRBJ2-5	TGCGCCAGCAGCTTCTGGGGGCGGGAAGAGACCCAGTACTTC	CASSFWGREETQYF
.	TRBV7-2	.	TRBJ2-1	TGTGCCAGCAGCTTATTACAGCTAAATGAGCAGTTCTTC	CASSLLQLNEQFF
.	TRBV11-2	.	TRBJ1-2	TGTGCCAGCAGCCCCCCCGTGGGGGGCTATGGCTACACCTTC	CASSPPVGGYGYTF
TRBD1	TRBV11-2	.	TRBJ1-2	TGTGCCAGCAGCTTATTATCGGGACAGGGGGCCGGCTACACCTTC	CASSLLSGQGAGYTF
.	TRBV30	.	TRBJ2-7	TGTGCCTGGAGTGTACATGGGCAGGGTTCGCGGTACTTC	CAWSVHGQGSRYF
TRBD2	TRBV5-6	.	TRBJ2-7	TGTGCCAGCAGCGTCAGGGGGACTAGCGGGAGGCGCGAGCAGTACTTC	CASSVRGTSGRREQYF
TRBD2	TRBV2	.	TRBJ2-1	TGTGCCAGCAGTGAGATGGGACTACAGAACAATGAGCAGTTCTTC	CASSEMGLQNNEQFF
TRBD1	TRBV19	.	TRBJ1-1	TGTGCCAGTAGCAACAGGGGATTCACTGAAGCTTTCTTT	CASSNRGFTEAFF
TRBD2	TRBV10-3	.	TRBJ2-1	TGTGCCATCAGGCCGGGACTAGCGGGAGGGCCTCACAATGAGCAGTTCTTC	CAIRPGLAGGPHNEQFF
.	TRBV19	.	TRBJ2-1	TGTGCCAGTAGTATCGAGGTTACTGACAATGAGCAGTTCTTC	CASSIEVTDNEQFF
.	TRBV30	.	TRBJ2-2	TGTGCCTGGACAGGGCGAGGAACCGGGGAGCTGTTTTTT	CAWTGRGTGELFF
TRBD2	TRBV4-3	.	TRBJ2-3	TGCGCCAGCAGCCAAAACCCTAGCGGGACTAGCACAGATACGCAGTATTTT	CASSQNPSGTSTDTQYF
TRBD1	TRBV23-1	.	TRBJ1-1	TGCGCCAGCAGTCCGCGGGACGACAGGGTGGAATTGAACACTGAAGCTTTCTTT	CASSPRDDRVELNTEAFF
TRBD2	TRBV18	.	TRBJ2-1	TGTGCCAGCTCACTGGGGTTCGGGACTAGTCGTTACAATGAGCAGTTCTTC	CASSLGFGTSRYNEQFF
TRBD2	TRBV10-3	.	TRBJ2-7	TGTGCCATCAGAGGTCTGCGGGAGGACGAGCAGTACTTC	CAIRGLREDEQYF
TRBD1	TRBV6-6	.	TRBJ1-1	TGTGCCAGCGGACAGGCGATGAACACTGAAGCTTTCTTT	CASGQAMNTEAFF
.	TRBV13	.	TRBJ1-4	TGTGCCAGCAGTCTTCGCCTCGAGGGTTATGCAACTAATGAAAAACTGTTTTTT	CASSLRLEGYATNEKLFF
TRBD1	TRBV10-3	.	TRBJ2-7	TGTGCCATCAGTGAGGCCTTTTCCCCATTCCGGGACAGGGTTGTCGAGCAGTACTTC	CAISEAFSPFRDRVVEQYF
TRBD2	TRBV27	.	TRBJ2-3	TGTGCCAGCAGTCCCTCAACTAGCGGGAGAAAGACGGAATATTTT	CASSPSTSGRKTEYF
.	TRBV9	few	TRBJ1-3	TGTGCCAGCAGCGCCGACAGTGGAAACACCATATATTTT	CASSADSGNTIYF